This is a list of T cell receptor beta chains from one sample in a study of T-cell memory formation after mild COVID-19. TCRdb re-analysed the 5' RACE reads in MiXCR, keeping a single row per CDR3 protein. The sample contains roughly 300,000 distinct CDR3 sequences, roughly 8.2% of which appear only once. Sequencing used PBMCs or a T cell subset sorted from them (not recorded which). These receptor sequences come from a man between 18 and 29 years old who had mild COVID-19 (a few samples of this study predate the infection). Cell type and time point are not known. Both conserved end residues are part of each CDR3. A D gene is named only where the DNA matches it firmly. Some rows have no size entry. The others give once, few or many, or a class for an expanded clone.

v_gene	j_gene	len	abundance	d_gene	CDR3aa	CDR3nt
TRBV2	TRBJ1-1	14	NA	NA	CASSEIRVGAEAFF	TGTGCCAGCAGCGAGATTAGGGTTGGTGCTGAAGCTTTCTTT
TRBV5-1	TRBJ2-5	15	many	NA	CASSSTGEPQETQYF	TGCGCCAGCAGCTCGACGGGGGAACCTCAAGAGACCCAGTACTTC
TRBV5-5	TRBJ1-2	14	few	TRBD1	CASSTLGQSYGYTF	TGTGCCAGCAGCACCCTGGGACAGAGCTATGGCTACACCTTC
TRBV20-1	TRBJ2-2	15	few	NA	CSARHWQDNTGELFF	TGCAGTGCTAGACATTGGCAGGATAACACCGGGGAGCTGTTTTTT
TRBV5-1	TRBJ2-5	14	many	NA	CASSEFGAQETQYF	TGCGCCAGCAGCGAGTTCGGGGCCCAAGAGACCCAGTACTTC
TRBV7-2	TRBJ2-2	16	NA	NA	CASSPQYASVTGELFF	TGTGCCAGCAGCCCCCAGTATGCTAGCGTCACCGGGGAGCTGTTTTTT
TRBV7-2	TRBJ2-3	17	many	TRBD1	CASSLVGTVGSTDTQYF	TGTGCCAGCAGCTTAGTGGGGACAGTGGGTAGCACAGATACGCAGTATTTT
TRBV6-5	TRBJ1-1	13	NA	NA	CASSYKGLGEAFF	TGTGCCAGCAGTTACAAGGGGCTGGGGGAAGCTTTCTTT
TRBV4-3	TRBJ2-5	16	few	NA	CASSQKSRLGEETQYF	TGCGCCAGCAGCCAAAAGTCTCGACTAGGGGAAGAGACCCAGTACTTC
TRBV6-6	TRBJ2-1	17	many	TRBD2	CASSYYFGGVSYNEQFF	TGTGCCAGCAGTTACTATTTCGGGGGGGTGTCCTACAATGAGCAGTTCTTC